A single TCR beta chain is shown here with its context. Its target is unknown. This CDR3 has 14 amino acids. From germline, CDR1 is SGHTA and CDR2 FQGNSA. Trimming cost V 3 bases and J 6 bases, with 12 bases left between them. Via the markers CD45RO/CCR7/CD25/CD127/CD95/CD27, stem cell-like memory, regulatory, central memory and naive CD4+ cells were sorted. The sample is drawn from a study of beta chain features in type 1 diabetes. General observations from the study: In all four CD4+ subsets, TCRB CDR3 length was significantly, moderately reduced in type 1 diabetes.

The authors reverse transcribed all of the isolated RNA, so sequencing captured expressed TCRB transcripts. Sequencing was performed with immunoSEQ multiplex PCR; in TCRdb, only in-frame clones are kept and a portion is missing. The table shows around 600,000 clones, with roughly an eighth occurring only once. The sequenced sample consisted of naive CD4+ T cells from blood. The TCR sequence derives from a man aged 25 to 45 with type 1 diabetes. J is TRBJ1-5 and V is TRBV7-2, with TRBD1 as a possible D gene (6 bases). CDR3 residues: CASSFTQGSQPQHF. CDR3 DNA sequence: TGTGCCAGCAGCTTTACTCAGGGGAGTCAGCCCCAGCATTTT.